The present T cell receptor (beta chain) was sequenced within a study of blood T cell repertoires in COVID-19. In the study overall: Acute and convalescent COVID-19 samples came from the United States, Italy and Spain.

Methods used by the authors: Nucleated cell number was recorded as an estimate derived from reference gene primer amplification. Only in-frame clones appear in the TCRdb table, and some are missing; sequencing was by immunoSEQ multiplex PCR. Clone size and V and J calls were adopted from that table, with D and trimming inferred from the DNA. The sample holds about 210,000 clones; 92% are singletons and the top ten take 0.95% to 1.5%. The V gene lost 2 bases and the J gene lost 1 base, with 11 bases spanning the gap. This CDR3 is built from 15 residues. Germline assignment: CDR1 PRHDT and CDR2 FYEKMQ (reference sequence).

The specimen was peripheral blood. This sequence joins TRBV13 and TRBJ1-1; TRBD1 is a possible D gene (5 bases). This sequence originates from a man aged 25 to 40 with acute or convalescent COVID-19. The CDR3 DNA reads as TGTGCCAGCAGCTTATTATTAGGGGCGAACACTGAAGCTTTCTTT. Translated: CASSLLLGANTEAFF.